These 32 T cell receptor beta chains originate from one sample sequenced in a study of blood T cell repertoires in COVID-19. Data came from immunoSEQ multiplex PCR; TCRdb stores just in-frame clones and leaves some out. Of around 130,000 clones listed, 90% are singletons. The sample consisted of peripheral blood. These receptors originate from a man aged 45 to 65 with active COVID-19.

The chain couples TRBV24-1 to TRBJ2-5, with 8 bases aligning to TRBD2. After removal of 6 bases from V and 7 bases from J, the junction contained 18 bases not matched to a gene. Germline CDR1 and CDR2: KGHDR and SFDVKD. There are 17 residues in the CDR3. The chain's CDR3 is CATSPPRGAGEGSTQYF. CDR3 nucleotides: TGTGCCACCAGTCCCCCTCGGGGAGCGGGAGAGGGATCGACCCAGTACTTC.

J is TRBJ1-1 and V is TRBV5-1; the D gene is possibly TRBD1 (6 bases). V shed 3 bases and J shed 1 base, with 10 bases lying between them. Per the germline V gene, CDR1 is SGHRS and CDR2 is YFSETQ. This CDR3 is built from 14 residues. DNA for the CDR3: TGCGCCAGCAGCTCCGGGACACAGAACACTGAAGCTTTCTTT. Translated: CASSSGTQNTEAFF.

V gene TRBV11-2 combines with J gene TRBJ1-3, with D perhaps TRBD1 (5 bases). CDR1 and CDR2 (germline): SGHAT, FQNNGV. Trimming left V 7 bases short and J 0 bases short, with 10 bases between. This CDR3 comprises 14 residues. CDR3 DNA: TGTGCCAGCACCCAAAGGGGCTCTGGAAACACCATATATTTT. Translation: CASTQRGSGNTIYF.

The V call is TRBV29-1, the J call TRBJ2-2; 7 bases are a match to TRBD2. The CDR3 loop spans 13 amino acids. Trimming removed 4 bases from V and 7 bases from J; junction bases left unmatched: 6. Looked up from germline, CDR1 is SQVTM and CDR2 is ANQGSEA. The CDR3 protein is CSVGWASGGELFF. Written as DNA, the CDR3 is TGCAGCGTTGGGTGGGCTAGCGGCGGGGAGCTGTTTTTT.

The chain recombines TRBV4-2 with TRBJ1-6, with D maybe TRBD1 (5 bases). CDR1 and CDR2 (germline): LGHNA, YNFKEQ. The CDR3 covers 15 residues. Trimming took off 1 base at V and 10 bases at J, with 14 bases between the two ends. Here the CDR3 DNA reads TGTGCCAGCAGCCAAGTTCAGGGTCCTCTGTCACCCCTCCACTTT. Protein sequence: CASSQVQGPLSPLHF.

The rearrangement links TRBV3-1 (or the pseudogene TRBV3-2) to TRBJ1-1; D call uncertain. The CDR3 runs 15 residues. CDR1 is LGHDT and CDR2 is YNNKEL in the germline V gene (reference sequence). V was trimmed by 1 base and J by 1 base, leaving 10 bases between them. CDR3 sequence reads: CASSQGYSANTEAFF. The DNA for the CDR3 is TGTGCCAGCAGCCAAGGCTACAGTGCGAACACTGAAGCTTTCTTT.

The chain combines TRBV2 with TRBJ2-1, with 12 nucleotides matching TRBD2. Germline loops: CDR1 SNHLY, CDR2 FYNNEI. V lost 7 bases to trimming and J lost 6 bases; unmatched junction nucleotides: 1. The CDR3 contains 13 residues. CDR3 loop: CASKLAGGNEQFF. In nucleotides, the CDR3 is TGTGCCAGCAAACTAGCGGGAGGCAATGAGCAGTTCTTC.

The chain couples TRBV18 to TRBJ2-3, with 9 bases matching TRBD2. With 0 bases clipped from V and 6 bases from J, the junction kept 13 bases outside the gene matches. The CDR3 is 18 amino acids. From germline, CDR1 is KGHSH and CDR2 LQKENI. CDR3 region: CASSPPNFEASGKDTQYF. CDR3 nucleotide sequence: TGTGCCAGCTCACCACCGAATTTCGAGGCTAGCGGGAAGGATACGCAGTATTTT.

The chain couples TRBV2 to TRBJ2-1, with 8 bases that match TRBD2. V shed 10 bases, J shed 0 bases, and the junction held 14 bases outside the gene matches. The CDR3 covers 17 residues. Germline CDR1 SNHLY, CDR2 FYNNEI. Here the CDR3 reads CATEGIREGSSYNEQFF. The CDR3 DNA reads TGTGCCACCGAGGGGATACGGGAGGGGTCCTCCTACAATGAGCAGTTCTTC.

This rearrangement joins TRBV27 to TRBJ2-7; a possible D gene is TRBD1 (5 bases). The ends were cut back, 5 bases at V and 2 bases at J, with 13 bases in the middle. This CDR3 has 14 amino acids. From germline, CDR1 is MNHEY and CDR2 SMNVEV (reference sequence). CDR3 sequence (DNA): TGTGCCAGCAGTCCCCAGGGAATCCCCTACGAGCAGTACTTC. Translated: CASSPQGIPYEQYF.

The chain couples TRBV7-2 to TRBJ2-5, with 12 bases fitting TRBD2. CDR3 length equals 15 residues. Trimming cost V 3 bases and J 5 bases; bases outside gene matches: 4. CDR1 SGHTA and CDR2 FQGNSA come from the germline V gene. This chain's CDR3 is CASSFLAGGAETQYF. The CDR3 DNA is TGTGCCAGCAGCTTTCTAGCGGGGGGGGCGGAGACCCAGTACTTC. The variable domain in full, completed from reference TRBV7-2 and TRBJ2-5, reads GAGVSQSPSNKVTEKGKDVELRCDPISGHTALYWYRQSLGQGLEFLIYFQGNSAPDKSGLPSDRFSAERTGGSVSTLTIQRTQQEDSAVYLCASSFLAGGAETQYFGPGTRLLVL.

This sequence joins TRBV30 and TRBJ1-3, with TRBD1 as a possible D gene (6 bases). In germline, CDR1 is GTSNPN, CDR2 SVGIG (reference sequence). This CDR3 comprises 15 residues. The V gene lost 0 bases and the J gene lost 0 bases, with 9 bases spanning the gap. As DNA, the CDR3 is TGTGCCTGGAGTGTCGGACAGATCTCTGGAAACACCATATATTTT. Protein product: CAWSVGQISGNTIYF.

The chain has TRBV29-1 and TRBJ2-3; no firm D call. The CDR3 is 13 amino acids. CDR1 is SQVTM and CDR2 is ANQGSEA in the germline V gene. V was pared by 3 bases and J by 0 bases, with 7 bases between. CDR3 bases: TGCAGCGTTGACATCACTAGCACAGATACGCAGTATTTT. Its translation is CSVDITSTDTQYF.

The rearrangement links TRBV6-6 to TRBJ2-3; 9 bases agree with TRBD2. The CDR3 has 17 amino acids. The J segment lost 0 bases and the V segment lost 5 bases, leaving 9 bases of the junction unmatched. Germline CDR1 reads MNHNY; CDR2 reads SVGAGI (reference sequence). The CDR3 DNA reads as TGTGCCAGCAGTCTCCTCGCGACTAGCGGTAGCACAGATACGCAGTATTTT. Residues: CASSLLATSGSTDTQYF.

The chain is built from TRBV6-2 or TRBV6-3 and TRBJ1-1; 8 positions match TRBD1. CDR3 length: 16 residues. V was clipped by 5 bases and J by 1 base; unmatched bases: 9. Germline values: CDR1 MNHEY, CDR2 SVGEGT. This chain's CDR3 is CASSVDRGPKNTEAFF. As DNA, the CDR3 is TGTGCCAGCAGTGTAGACAGGGGACCGAAGAACACTGAAGCTTTCTTT.

This chain links TRBV19 with TRBJ2-3, with TRBD2 identical over 15 bases. Germline V CDR1 and CDR2: LNHDA, SQIVND (reference sequence). The CDR3 is 16 amino acids. Trimming at V came to 5 bases and at J to 5 bases, leaving 5 bases not matched to a gene. The CDR3 sequence is CASSPGLAGGRDTQYF. The CDR3 region has the DNA TGTGCCAGTAGTCCGGGACTAGCGGGAGGTAGAGATACGCAGTATTTT. The whole variable domain, filled in from reference TRBV19 and TRBJ2-3, reads DGGITQSPKYLFRKEGQNVTLSCEQNLNHDAMYWYRQDPGQGLRLIYYSQIVNDFQKGDIAEGYSVSREKKESFPLTVTSAQKNPTAFYLCASSPGLAGGRDTQYFGPGTRLTVL.

The V call is TRBV27, the J call TRBJ1-5; 8 positions match TRBD1. CDR1 and CDR2 (germline): MNHEY, SMNVEV (reference sequence). The CDR3 is 15 residues long. Trimming at V came to 5 bases and at J to 2 bases, leaving 5 bases not matched to a gene. CDR3 in amino acids: CASSGAGGRNQPQHF. DNA of the CDR3: TGTGCCAGCAGTGGGGCAGGGGGCCGCAATCAGCCCCAGCATTTT.

The J gene is TRBJ2-2, the V gene TRBV7-3, with 9 positions matching TRBD2. The CDR3 consists of 20 residues. Looked up from germline, CDR1 is SGHTA and CDR2 is FQGTGA. The J segment lost 4 bases and the V segment lost 3 bases, leaving 18 bases of the junction unmatched. CDR3 sequence: CASSFLGVAGDHRGTGELFF. The CDR3 DNA reads as TGTGCCAGCAGCTTCCTGGGGGTAGCGGGGGACCACAGGGGCACCGGGGAGCTGTTTTTT. The full variable domain, rest sourced from reference TRBV7-3 and TRBJ2-2, is GAGVSQTPSNKVTEKGKYVELRCDPISGHTALYWYRQSLGQGPEFLIYFQGTGAADDSGLPNDRFFAVRPEGSVSTLKIQRTERGDSAVYLCASSFLGVAGDHRGTGELFFGEGSRLTVL.

This rearrangement joins TRBV14 to TRBJ1-1, with D possibly being TRBD1 (5 bases). The V end was cut by 5 bases, the J end by 4 bases, with 14 bases between. The germline V gene has CDR1 SGHDN and CDR2 FVKESK. CDR3 size: 14 residues. The CDR3 is CASSREARVTEAFF. The DNA for the CDR3 is TGTGCCAGCAGCAGAGAGGCCAGGGTCACTGAAGCTTTCTTT.

V gene TRBV11-2 combines with J gene TRBJ1-2; 10 positions agree with TRBD1. The length of the CDR3 is 15 residues. The V gene's germline CDR1 is SGHAT and CDR2 FQNNGV. J lost 1 base, V lost 5 bases, and 4 bases had no gene match. In DNA, the CDR3 is TGTGCCAGCAGCGCCCGGGACAGGGGTAACTATGGCTACACCTTC. It encodes CASSARDRGNYGYTF. Using reference TRBV11-2 and TRBJ1-2 for the parts outside the CDR3, the full variable domain is EAGVAQSPRYKIIEKRQSVAFWCNPISGHATLYWYQQILGQGPKLLIQFQNNGVVDDSQLPKDRFSAERLKGVDSTLKIQPAKLEDSAVYLCASSARDRGNYGYTFGSGTRLTVV.

Only one count was recorded for this clone. The genes are TRBV7-8 and TRBJ1-6; a weak D match, TRBD1 (6 bases). The CDR3 sequence is 18 residues long. Germline V gene sequence: CDR1 SGHVS, CDR2 FQNEAQ. The V end was cut by 1 base, the J end by 0 bases, with 13 bases between. The CDR3: CASSLEGQGSSYNSPLHF. The CDR3 DNA reads TGTGCCAGCAGCTTAGAGGGTCAGGGGTCCTCCTATAATTCACCCCTCCACTTT.

The chain employs TRBV2 and TRBJ1-2, with D possibly being TRBD1 (5 bases). The CDR3 loop spans 14 amino acids. V lost 7 bases and J 1 base, leaving 13 bases between the germline ends. Germline CDR1 is SNHLY and CDR2 is FYNNEI. The CDR3 is CASKETGYNYGYTF. CDR3 sequence (DNA): TGTGCCAGCAAGGAAACAGGCTATAACTATGGCTACACCTTC.

The gene calls are TRBV2 and TRBJ2-1; TRBD2 agrees at 10 bases. The CDR3 extends over 16 amino acids. CDR1 and CDR2 from the germline V gene are SNHLY and FYNNEI. V dropped 5 bases and J dropped 7; count of bases not matched to a gene: 11. CDR3 region: CASSSLTSGYTNEQFF. For the CDR3, the DNA is TGTGCCAGCAGTTCCCTGACTAGCGGGTATACGAATGAGCAGTTCTTC.

The chain uses TRBV2 and TRBJ2-7, with 8 bases that match TRBD2. J was trimmed by 9 bases and V by 6 bases; bases with no gene match: 10. Germline CDR1 and CDR2: SNHLY and FYNNEI. CDR3 length: 13 amino acids. The CDR3 nucleotides read TGTGCCAGCAGCGCCGCGGGGGGCCGCGGGCAGTACTTC. Translated: CASSAAGGRGQYF.

The CDR3 DNA is TGCAGTGCTAGTAAAAGCGGGAGCTATGGCTACACCTTC. Amino acids: CSASKSGSYGYTF. The rearrangement uses TRBV20-1 and TRBJ1-2; D ambiguous. The CDR3 totals 13 residues. Trimming pared 3 bases from V and 4 bases from J, leaving 12 bases between. CDR1 and CDR2 (germline): DFQATT, SNEGSKA (reference sequence).

This clone was observed a single time. The chain links TRBV7-8 to TRBJ2-2; the match to TRBD1 covers 8 bases. V trimming: 6 bases; J trimming: 4 bases; junction bases outside the gene matches: 7. This CDR3 comprises 15 residues. CDR1 SGHVS and CDR2 FQNEAQ come from the germline V gene. The CDR3 loop is CASRLTGASTGELFF. The CDR3 DNA reads as TGTGCCAGCAGACTGACAGGGGCCAGCACCGGGGAGCTGTTTTTT.

The chain carries TRBV29-1 and TRBJ1-2, with 12 bases matching TRBD1. Germline loops: CDR1 SQVTM, CDR2 ANQGSEA. The CDR3 consists of 14 residues. Losses at the gene ends were 5 bases for V and 10 bases for J; bases not matched to a gene: 11. CDR3 nucleotides: TGCAGCGTTCGACAACGGGACAGGGGGCCATACTACACCTTC. Protein sequence: CSVRQRDRGPYYTF.

The V and J genes are TRBV18 and TRBJ2-4, with 7 nucleotides matching TRBD1. With V trimmed by 5 bases and J by 0 bases, 7 bases remained unmatched. Germline-derived CDR1 and CDR2 are KGHSH and LQKENI. The CDR3 loop spans 16 amino acids. The CDR3 protein is CASSETGNLAKNIQYF. As DNA, the CDR3 is TGTGCCAGCTCAGAGACAGGGAACTTAGCCAAAAACATTCAGTACTTC. Together with reference TRBV18 and TRBJ2-4, the CDR3 gives the full variable domain: NAGVMQNPRHLVRRRGQEARLRCSPMKGHSHVYWYRQLPEEGLKFMVYLQKENIIDESGMPKERFSAEFPKEGPSILRIQQVVRGDSAAYFCASSETGNLAKNIQYFGAGTRLSVL.

The rearrangement links TRBV27 to TRBJ2-7; D is unresolved. Between the trimmed V and J ends, which lost 4 bases and 9 bases, there was a span of 10 bases. Looked up from germline, CDR1 is MNHEY and CDR2 is SMNVEV (reference sequence). The CDR3 is 11 residues long. CDR3 in amino acids: CASSYFTVQYV. The CDR3 DNA reads TGTGCCAGCAGTTATTTTACGGTGCAGTACGTC.

The V call is TRBV25-1, the J call TRBJ2-5; 9 nucleotides match TRBD1. Trimming removed 4 bases from V and 5 bases from J; junction bases left unmatched: 2. From germline, CDR1 is MGHDK and CDR2 SYGVNS. The CDR3 is made up of 13 amino acids. The chain's CDR3 is CASSGDRAETQYF. For the CDR3, the DNA is TGTGCCAGCAGTGGGGACAGGGCCGAGACCCAGTACTTC.

The V gene is TRBV2, the J gene TRBJ2-7; TRBD2 matches at 9 bases. The CDR3 spans 14 residues. Germline CDR1 and CDR2: SNHLY and FYNNEI. V was pared by 5 bases and J by 6 bases, with 8 bases of the junction left unmatched. CDR3 nucleotide sequence: TGTGCCAGCAGTCGTCGCGGGGGGGCCGGCGAGCAGTACTTC. Its protein is CASSRRGGAGEQYF.

The chain has TRBV3-1 (or the pseudogene TRBV3-2) and TRBJ1-2; 7 bases are shared with TRBD1. V lost 4 bases and J lost 0; bases outside the gene matches: 14. This CDR3 is 18 amino acids long. Germline assignment: CDR1 LGHDT and CDR2 YNNKEL (reference sequence). CDR3 sequence (DNA): TGTGCCAGCAGCCCCCTTGACAGGGCCCGGTCTCCTAACTATGGCTACACCTTC. As protein: CASSPLDRARSPNYGYTF.